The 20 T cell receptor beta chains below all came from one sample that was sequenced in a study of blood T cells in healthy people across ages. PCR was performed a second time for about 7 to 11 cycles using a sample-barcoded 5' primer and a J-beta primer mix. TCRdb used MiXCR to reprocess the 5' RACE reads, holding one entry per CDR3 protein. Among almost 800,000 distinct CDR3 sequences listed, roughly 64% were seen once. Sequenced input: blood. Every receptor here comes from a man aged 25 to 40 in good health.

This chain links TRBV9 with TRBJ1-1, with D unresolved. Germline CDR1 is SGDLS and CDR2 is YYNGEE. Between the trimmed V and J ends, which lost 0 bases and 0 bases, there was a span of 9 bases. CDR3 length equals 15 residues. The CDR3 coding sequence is TGTGCCAGCAGCGTAGACGGTCGCATGAACACTGAAGCTTTCTTT. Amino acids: CASSVDGRMNTEAFF.

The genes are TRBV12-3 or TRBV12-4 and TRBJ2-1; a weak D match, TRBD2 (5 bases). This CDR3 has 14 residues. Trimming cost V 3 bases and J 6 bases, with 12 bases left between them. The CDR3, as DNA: TGTGCCAGCAGTTTCGAGACTACGAGCAATGAGCAGTTCTTC. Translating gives CASSFETTSNEQFF.

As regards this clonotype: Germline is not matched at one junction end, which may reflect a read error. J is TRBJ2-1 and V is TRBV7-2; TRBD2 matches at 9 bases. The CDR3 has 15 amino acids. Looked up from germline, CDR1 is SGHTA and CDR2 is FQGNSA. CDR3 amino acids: CASSLRLAGQLEPFF. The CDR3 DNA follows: TGTGCCAGCAGCTTAAGGCTAGCGGGGCAACTCGAGCCGTTCTTC.

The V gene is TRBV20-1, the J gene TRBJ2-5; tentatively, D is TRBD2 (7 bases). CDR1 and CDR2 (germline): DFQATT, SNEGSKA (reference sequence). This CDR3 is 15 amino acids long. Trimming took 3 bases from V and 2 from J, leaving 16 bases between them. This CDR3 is CSASSGGLLQETQYF. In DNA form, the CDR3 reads TGCAGTGCTAGCTCCGGGGGGCTTCTTCAAGAGACCCAGTACTTC.

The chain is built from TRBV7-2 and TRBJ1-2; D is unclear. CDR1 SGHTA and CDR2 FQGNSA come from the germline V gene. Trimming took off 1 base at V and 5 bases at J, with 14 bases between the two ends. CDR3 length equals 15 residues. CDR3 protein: CASSLEDGDYYGYTF. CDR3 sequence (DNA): TGTGCCAGCAGCTTAGAGGATGGGGATTATTATGGCTACACCTTC.

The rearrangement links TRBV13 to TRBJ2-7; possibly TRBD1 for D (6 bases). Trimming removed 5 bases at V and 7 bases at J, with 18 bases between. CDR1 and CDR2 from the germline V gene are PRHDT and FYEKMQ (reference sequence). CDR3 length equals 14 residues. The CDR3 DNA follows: TGTGCCAGCAGCGAAACACCCCATAGGGGGGAGCAGTACTTC. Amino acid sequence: CASSETPHRGEQYF.

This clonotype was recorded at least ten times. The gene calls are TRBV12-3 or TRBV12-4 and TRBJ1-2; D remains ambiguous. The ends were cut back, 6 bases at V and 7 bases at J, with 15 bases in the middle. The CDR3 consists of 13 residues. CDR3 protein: CASRVSGGSGYTF. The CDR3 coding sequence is TGTGCCAGCAGGGTCTCTGGAGGATCTGGCTACACCTTC.

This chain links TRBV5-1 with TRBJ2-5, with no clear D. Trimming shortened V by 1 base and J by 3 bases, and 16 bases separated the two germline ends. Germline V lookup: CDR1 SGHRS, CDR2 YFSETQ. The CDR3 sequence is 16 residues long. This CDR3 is CASSLRLPPQKETQYF. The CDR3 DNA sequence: TGCGCCAGCAGCTTGCGACTCCCCCCCCAAAAAGAGACCCAGTACTTC.

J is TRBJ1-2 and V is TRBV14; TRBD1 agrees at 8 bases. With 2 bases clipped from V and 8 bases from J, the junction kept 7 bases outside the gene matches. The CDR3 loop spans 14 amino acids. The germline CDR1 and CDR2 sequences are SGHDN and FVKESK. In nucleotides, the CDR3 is TGTGCCAGCAGCCAATTGACAGGGGTCGGCGGCTACACCTTC. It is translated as CASSQLTGVGGYTF.

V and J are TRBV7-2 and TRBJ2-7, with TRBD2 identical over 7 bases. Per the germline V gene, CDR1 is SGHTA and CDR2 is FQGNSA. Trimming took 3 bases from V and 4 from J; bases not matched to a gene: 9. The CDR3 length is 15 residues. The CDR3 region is CASSFGEGGGYEQYF. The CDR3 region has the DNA TGTGCCAGCAGCTTTGGAGAGGGCGGGGGATACGAGCAGTACTTC.

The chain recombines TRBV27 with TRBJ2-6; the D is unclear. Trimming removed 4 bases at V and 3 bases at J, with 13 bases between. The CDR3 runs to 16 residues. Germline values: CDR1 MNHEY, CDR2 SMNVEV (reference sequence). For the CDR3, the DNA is TGTGCCAGCAGTTCCCGGACGGCCTTTGGGGCCAACGTCCTGACTTTC. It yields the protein CASSSRTAFGANVLTF. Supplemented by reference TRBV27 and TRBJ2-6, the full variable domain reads EAQVTQNPRYLITVTGKKLTVTCSQNMNHEYMSWYRQDPGLGLRQIYYSMNVEVTDKGDVPEGYKVSRKEKRNFPLILESPSPNQTSLYFCASSSRTAFGANVLTFGAGSRLTVL.

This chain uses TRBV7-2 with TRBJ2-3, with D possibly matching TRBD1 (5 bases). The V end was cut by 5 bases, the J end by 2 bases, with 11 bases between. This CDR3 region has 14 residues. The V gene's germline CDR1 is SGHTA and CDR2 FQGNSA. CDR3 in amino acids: CASSASTATDTQYF. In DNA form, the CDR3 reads TGTGCCAGCAGCGCCTCGACAGCCACAGATACGCAGTATTTT.

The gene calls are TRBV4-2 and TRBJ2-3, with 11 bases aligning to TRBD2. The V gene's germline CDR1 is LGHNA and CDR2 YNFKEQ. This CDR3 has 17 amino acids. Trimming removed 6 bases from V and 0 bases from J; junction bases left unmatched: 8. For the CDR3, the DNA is TGTGCCAGCAGTCTCGGACTAGCGGGTTATAGCACAGATACGCAGTATTTT. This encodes CASSLGLAGYSTDTQYF.

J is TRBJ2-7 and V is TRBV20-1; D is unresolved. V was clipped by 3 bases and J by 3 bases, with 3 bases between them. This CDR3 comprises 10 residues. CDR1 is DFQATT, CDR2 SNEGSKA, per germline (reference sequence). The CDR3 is CSARFYEQYF. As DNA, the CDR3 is TGCAGTGCTAGGTTCTACGAGCAGTACTTC.

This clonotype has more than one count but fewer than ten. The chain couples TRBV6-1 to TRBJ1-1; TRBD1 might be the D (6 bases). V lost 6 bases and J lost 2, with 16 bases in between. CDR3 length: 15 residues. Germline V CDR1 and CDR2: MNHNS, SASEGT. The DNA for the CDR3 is TGTGCCAGCAGCTTATCCGGGACAAGTAACACTGAAGCTTTCTTT. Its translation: CASSLSGTSNTEAFF.

The CDR3, as DNA: TGTGCCAGCTCACCTCCTAAGGCAGCCGAACCCTACGAGCAGTACTTC. Protein sequence: CASSPPKAAEPYEQYF. The chain has TRBV18 and TRBJ2-4; D not resolved. With the DNA end fitting TRBJ2-7 better, the J assignment may be wrong. CDR1 is KGHSH and CDR2 is LQKENI in the germline V gene. The CDR3 runs to 16 residues.

The CDR3 bases are TGTGCCAGCAGTCGTCCCGGGACGGCAAATCAGCCCCAGCATTTT. Translating gives CASSRPGTANQPQHF. The chain links TRBV6-6 to TRBJ1-5; possible D gene TRBD1, 5 bases. Germline V gives CDR1 MNHNY, CDR2 SVGAGI (reference sequence). Trimming left V 5 bases short and J 4 bases short, with 15 bases between. The length of the CDR3 is 15 residues.

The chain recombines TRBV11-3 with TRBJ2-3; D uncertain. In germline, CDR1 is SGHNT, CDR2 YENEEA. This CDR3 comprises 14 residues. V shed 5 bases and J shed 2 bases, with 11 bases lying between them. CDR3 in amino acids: CASSAGRITDTQYF. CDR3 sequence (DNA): TGTGCCAGCAGCGCCGGACGGATCACAGATACGCAGTATTTT. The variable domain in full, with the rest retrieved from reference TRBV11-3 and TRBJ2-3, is EAGVVQSPRYKIIEKKQPVAFWCNPISGHNTLYWYLQNLGQGPELLIRYENEEAVDDSQLPKDRFSAERLKGVDSTLKIQPAELGDSAVYLCASSAGRITDTQYFGPGTRLTVL.

CDR3 in amino acids: CASSGLTSGTQYF. CDR3 DNA: TGCGCCAGCAGTGGACTGACCTCGGGGACCCAGTACTTC. V and J are TRBV10-2 and TRBJ2-5; no clear D gene. Germline V gene data show CDR1 as WSHSY and CDR2 as SAAADI. Trimming took off 4 bases at V and 7 bases at J, with 13 bases between the two ends. This CDR3 spans 13 amino acids.

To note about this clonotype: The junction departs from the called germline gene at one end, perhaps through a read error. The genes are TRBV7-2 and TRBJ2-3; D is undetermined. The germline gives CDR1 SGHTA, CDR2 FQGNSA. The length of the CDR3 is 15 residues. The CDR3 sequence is CVSSFGIDRTDTQYF. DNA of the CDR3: TGTGTCAGCAGCTTTGGGATTGATCGCACAGATACGCAGTATTTT.